The rows below give T cell receptor beta chains drawn from one sample of a study of T-cell memory formation after mild COVID-19. Each CDR3 protein is one row after TCRdb ran MiXCR on the 5' RACE reads. The sample holds 35,000 to 50,000 distinct CDR3 sequences, around 6.1% seen once. The sequencing input was PBMCs or a T cell subset sorted from them (not recorded which). These receptors were obtained from an adult who had mild COVID-19 (a few samples of this study predate the infection). Cell type and time point are not known. Each CDR3 is given with its conserved first and last residue. The D gene is left open where the match is weak. Part of the rows lack a size; the others show once, few, many or a class for expanded clones.

TRBV7-2,many,TRBJ1-5,TRBD1,15,CASSLQGAGNQPQHF,TGTGCCAGCAGCTTACAGGGGGCGGGCAATCAGCCCCAGCATTTT
TRBV4-3,.,TRBJ2-3,.,17,CASSQSRGPRVSDTQYF,TGCGCCAGCAGTCAATCGCGGGGCCCGAGGGTGTCAGATACGCAGTATTTT
TRBV5-4,.,TRBJ1-4,TRBD1,15,CASSQDRGGYEKLFF,TGTGCCAGCAGCCAAGACAGGGGAGGTTATGAAAAACTGTTTTTT
TRBV12-3/TRBV12-4,many,TRBJ1-6,TRBD1,17,CASSFGTGGSYNSPLHF,TGTGCCAGCAGTTTCGGGACAGGGGGTTCCTATAATTCACCCCTCCACTTT
TRBV12-3/TRBV12-4,many,TRBJ1-5,.,13,CASTRDLDQPQHF,TGTGCCAGCACCAGGGATCTCGATCAGCCCCAGCATTTT
TRBV10-3,.,TRBJ1-2,.,13,CAIRPGEHYGYTF,TGTGCCATCAGACCGGGGGAGCACTATGGCTACACCTTC
TRBV15,few,TRBJ2-1,.,16,CATSRQQGGPRNEQFF,TGTGCCACCAGCAGACAACAGGGAGGGCCGCGCAATGAGCAGTTCTTC
TRBV2,many,TRBJ2-3,TRBD2,17,CASSQRLLAGHTDTQYF,TGTGCCAGCAGCCAACGGCTACTAGCGGGGCATACAGATACGCAGTATTTT
TRBV7-2,many,TRBJ2-5,.,15,CASRHGPEYQETQYF,TGTGCCAGCAGGCATGGACCCGAGTACCAAGAGACCCAGTACTTC
TRBV5-1,many,TRBJ1-2,.,14,CASSEGRMGYGYTF,TGCGCCAGCAGCGAGGGACGGATGGGGTATGGCTACACCTTC
TRBV5-1,many,TRBJ2-5,.,15,CASSSPHGGTETQYF,TGCGCCAGCAGCTCACCTCACGGCGGGACAGAGACCCAGTACTTC
TRBV20-1,many,TRBJ2-1,TRBD2,19,CSARTGLAGGVGSYNEQFF,TGCAGTGCTAGGACCGGACTAGCGGGGGGCGTCGGGTCCTACAATGAGCAGTTCTTC
TRBV5-1,few,TRBJ2-1,.,16,CASSLGSAGTYNEQFF,TGCGCCAGCAGCTTGGGGTCAGCCGGAACTTACAATGAGCAGTTCTTC
TRBV5-1,many,TRBJ2-3,.,13,CASSHPGIDTQYF,TGCGCCAGCAGCCACCCCGGCATAGATACGCAGTATTTT
TRBV20-1,many,TRBJ2-2,.,15,CSASKPQGNTGELFF,TGCAGTGCTAGCAAGCCACAGGGGAACACCGGGGAGCTGTTTTTT
TRBV20-1,many,TRBJ2-3,TRBD2,18,CSARYLSPVLAGADTQYF,TGCAGTGCTAGATACTTGTCTCCCGTGCTAGCGGGGGCGGATACGCAGTATTTT
TRBV5-1,many,TRBJ2-3,TRBD1,15,CASSDGTGQGDTQYF,TGCGCCAGCAGCGACGGGACAGGGCAGGGAGATACGCAGTATTTT
TRBV12-3/TRBV12-4,.,TRBJ2-5,.,12,CASSSARETQYF,TGTGCCAGCAGTTCAGCAAGAGAGACCCAGTACTTC
TRBV12-3/TRBV12-4,many,TRBJ1-5,TRBD1,15,CASSMGQAVNQPQHF,TGTGCCAGCAGTATGGGACAGGCAGTCAATCAGCCCCAGCATTTT
TRBV30,few,TRBJ1-4,.,13,CAWSVKTLIRLFF,TGTGCCTGGAGTGTAAAGACCCTAATTAGACTGTTTTTT
TRBV7-2,.,TRBJ2-3,.,13,CASSPYSTDTQYF,TGTGCCAGCAGCCCCTATAGCACAGATACGCAGTATTTT
TRBV7-3,few,TRBJ2-1,TRBD1,14,CASGETGVDNEQFF,TGTGCCAGCGGTGAGACAGGGGTGGACAATGAGCAGTTCTTC
TRBV24-1,many,TRBJ2-1,.,15,CATSDPGADYNEQFF,TGTGCCACCAGTGATCCGGGGGCGGACTACAATGAGCAGTTCTTC
TRBV6-5,.,TRBJ1-2,TRBD1,16,CASSSLTGQGIYGYTF,TGTGCCAGCAGTTCACTAACGGGACAGGGAATCTATGGCTACACCTTC
TRBV20-1,.,TRBJ2-1,.,13,CSAPKGGGNEQFF,TGCAGTGCCCCAAAAGGAGGCGGCAATGAGCAGTTCTTC
TRBV5-1,many,TRBJ2-5,.,14,CASSLATGGETQYF,TGCGCCAGCAGTTTGGCAACCGGGGGCGAGACCCAGTACTTC
TRBV20-1,many,TRBJ2-2,.,16,CSAPSSRGLNTGELFF,TGCAGTGCCCCGAGCTCCCGGGGATTGAACACCGGGGAGCTGTTTTTT
TRBV18,.,TRBJ2-2,TRBD1,16,CASPTGTGRNTGELFF,TGTGCCAGCCCCACGGGGACAGGGAGGAACACCGGGGAGCTGTTTTTT
TRBV5-1,many,TRBJ2-2,.,16,CASSSQGGRNTGELFF,TGCGCCAGCAGCTCCCAGGGGGGAAGGAACACCGGGGAGCTGTTTTTT
TRBV2,few,TRBJ2-2,.,14,CASRTDRNTGELFF,TGTGCCAGCAGAACGGACCGGAACACCGGGGAGCTGTTTTTT
TRBV7-2,many,TRBJ1-1,.,14,CASSSDSLNTEAFF,TGTGCCAGCAGCTCCGACAGCCTGAACACTGAAGCTTTCTTT
TRBV2,few,TRBJ2-7,.,15,CASSAPQGSTYEQYF,TGTGCCAGCAGCGCCCCCCAGGGTAGCACCTACGAGCAGTACTTC
TRBV12-5,few,TRBJ1-1,.,15,CASGLVVAFRYEAFF,TGTGCTAGTGGTTTGGTCGTGGCGTTTAGGTATGAAGCTTTCTTT
TRBV15,.,TRBJ1-2,.,15,CATSPRGTDYYGYTF,TGTGCCACCAGCCCACGAGGGACTGATTACTATGGCTACACCTTC
TRBV20-1,many,TRBJ2-7,TRBD1,14,CSASRDREVYEQYF,TGCAGTGCTAGCCGGGACAGGGAGGTCTACGAGCAGTACTTC
TRBV7-2,many,TRBJ2-7,.,13,CASSPIPPYEQYF,TGTGCCAGCAGTCCAATCCCCCCCTACGAGCAGTACTTC
TRBV28,.,TRBJ2-5,.,15,CASSSRQAGWETQYF,TGTGCCAGCAGCTCTAGACAGGCGGGGTGGGAGACCCAGTACTTC
TRBV6-1,many,TRBJ1-4,.,15,CASSEDGRSTTKLFF,TGTGCCAGCAGTGAAGACGGCAGATCCACCACTAAACTGTTTTTT
TRBV6-2/TRBV6-3,once,TRBJ1-2,.,17,CASSSKRADSSGYGYTF,TGTGCCAGCTCCTCCAAACGCGCGGACTCAAGTGGGTATGGCTACACCTTC
TRBV20-1,many,TRBJ2-3,TRBD2,14,CSAAPSGSTDTQYF,TGCAGTGCCGCCCCTAGCGGAAGCACAGATACGCAGTATTTT
TRBV5-8,many,TRBJ2-1,.,15,CASTNQGNPYNEQFF,TGTGCCAGCACCAATCAGGGTAACCCCTACAATGAGCAGTTCTTC
TRBV4-1,.,TRBJ1-6,.,15,CASSREVVKNSPLHF,TGCGCCAGCAGCAGGGAGGTAGTGAAGAATTCACCCCTCCACTTT
TRBV7-9,many,TRBJ2-5,.,14,CASSLVRTAGTQYF,TGTGCCAGCAGCTTAGTTCGGACCGCTGGGACCCAGTACTTC
TRBV20-1,.,TRBJ2-5,.,11,CSANHQETQYF,TGCAGTGCAAACCATCAAGAGACCCAGTACTTC
TRBV30,many,TRBJ2-6,.,14,CASRLLSGANVLTF,TGTGCCTCGAGGCTCCTCTCTGGGGCCAACGTCCTGACTTTC
TRBV7-8,many,TRBJ2-1,.,13,CASSLDRNNEQFF,TGTGCCAGCAGCTTAGACAGGAACAATGAGCAGTTCTTC
TRBV2,many,TRBJ2-7,.,14,CASSEQGFSYEQYF,TGTGCCAGCAGTGAGCAGGGTTTCTCCTACGAGCAGTACTTC
TRBV9,few,TRBJ2-3,.,16,CASSVGHRTSTDTQYF,TGTGCCAGCAGCGTAGGACACAGGACCAGCACAGATACGCAGTATTTT
TRBV5-6,.,TRBJ1-1,TRBD1,16,CASSRDRGRPGTEAFF,TGTGCCAGCAGCCGGGACAGGGGGCGTCCGGGCACTGAAGCTTTCTTT
TRBV5-1,many,TRBJ1-2,TRBD1,15,CASSLDPGGADGYTF,TGCGCCAGCAGCTTGGATCCAGGGGGCGCGGATGGCTACACCTTC
TRBV20-1,few,TRBJ2-1,TRBD2,14,CSASDRTSGPSQFF,TGCAGTGCTAGCGATCGGACTAGCGGGCCCTCGCAGTTCTTC
TRBV7-3,.,TRBJ2-5,.,13,CASSLGSQETQYF,TGTGCCAGCAGCTTAGGCAGTCAAGAGACCCAGTACTTC
TRBV19,.,TRBJ1-5,.,13,CASSSRVGQPQHF,TGTGCCAGTAGTTCGAGGGTCGGGCAGCCCCAGCATTTT
TRBV12-3/TRBV12-4,.,TRBJ2-7,.,15,CASSLLTTRGYQQYF,TGTGCCAGCAGTTTACTTACCACTAGGGGCTACCAGCAGTACTTC
TRBV14,many,TRBJ2-7,.,12,CASSGWTTEQYF,TGTGCCAGCAGCGGGTGGACAACCGAGCAGTACTTC
TRBV6-5,many,TRBJ1-2,.,18,CASSYSSGSGSLNYGYTF,TGTGCCAGCAGTTACTCGAGTGGGTCAGGATCTTTGAACTATGGCTACACCTTC
TRBV7-7,many,TRBJ2-7,.,14,CASSPTQGPHEQYF,TGTGCCAGCAGCCCTACACAGGGACCCCACGAGCAGTACTTC
TRBV5-1,many,TRBJ2-7,.,15,CASSLVSLSSYEQYF,TGCGCCAGCAGCTTGGTCAGCCTGAGCTCCTACGAGCAGTACTTC
TRBV28,few,TRBJ2-5,TRBD1,15,CASSFNRGVVVTQYF,TGTGCCAGCAGTTTTAACAGGGGAGTGGTGGTGACCCAGTACTTC